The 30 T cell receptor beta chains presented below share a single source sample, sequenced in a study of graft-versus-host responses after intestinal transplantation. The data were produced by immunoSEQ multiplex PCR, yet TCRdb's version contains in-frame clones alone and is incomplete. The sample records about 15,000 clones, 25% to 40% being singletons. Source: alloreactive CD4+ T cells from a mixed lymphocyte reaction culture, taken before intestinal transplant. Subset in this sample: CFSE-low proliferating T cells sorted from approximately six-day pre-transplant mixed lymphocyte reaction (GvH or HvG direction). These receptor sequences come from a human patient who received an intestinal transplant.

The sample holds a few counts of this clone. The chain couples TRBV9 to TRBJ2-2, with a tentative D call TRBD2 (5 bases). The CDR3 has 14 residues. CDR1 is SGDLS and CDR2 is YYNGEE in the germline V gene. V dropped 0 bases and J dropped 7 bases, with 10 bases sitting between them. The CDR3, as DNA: TGTGCCAGCAGCGTAGCTATGGGGAGCGGGGAGCTGTTTTTT. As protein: CASSVAMGSGELFF. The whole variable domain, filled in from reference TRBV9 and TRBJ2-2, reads DSGVTQTPKHLITATGQRVTLRCSPRSGDLSVYWYQQSLDQGLQFLIQYYNGEERAKGNILERFSAQQFPDLHSELNLSSLELGDSALYFCASSVAMGSGELFFGEGSRLTVL.

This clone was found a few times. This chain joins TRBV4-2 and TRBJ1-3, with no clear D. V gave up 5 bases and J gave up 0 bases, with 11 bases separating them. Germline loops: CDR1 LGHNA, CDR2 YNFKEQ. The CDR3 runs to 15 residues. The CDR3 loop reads CASSSHGRSGNTIYF. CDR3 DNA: TGTGCCAGCAGCTCCCATGGCCGCTCTGGAAACACCATATATTTT.

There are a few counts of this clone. In nucleotides, the CDR3 is TGTGCCGGGGGACTAGCGGCGGGCGAGCAGTTCTTC. Protein: CAGGLAAGEQFF. J is TRBJ2-1 and V is TRBV30, with 11 bases lining up with TRBD2. With V trimmed by 8 bases and J by 10 bases, 7 bases remained unmatched. This CDR3 contains 12 residues. The germline V gene encodes CDR1 GTSNPN and CDR2 SVGIG (reference sequence). The variable domain in full, completed from reference TRBV30 and TRBJ2-1, reads SQTIHQWPATLVQPVGSPLSLECTVEGTSNPNLYWYRQAAGRGLQLLFYSVGIGQISSEVPQNLSASRPQDRQFILSSKKLLLSDSGFYLCAGGLAAGEQFFGPGTRLTVL.

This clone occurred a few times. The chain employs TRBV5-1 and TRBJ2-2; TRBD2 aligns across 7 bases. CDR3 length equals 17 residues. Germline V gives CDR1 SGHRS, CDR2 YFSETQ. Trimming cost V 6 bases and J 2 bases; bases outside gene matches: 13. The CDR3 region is CASKVGPRLANTGELFF. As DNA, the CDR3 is TGCGCCAGCAAGGTCGGGCCAAGACTAGCCAACACCGGGGAGCTGTTTTTT.

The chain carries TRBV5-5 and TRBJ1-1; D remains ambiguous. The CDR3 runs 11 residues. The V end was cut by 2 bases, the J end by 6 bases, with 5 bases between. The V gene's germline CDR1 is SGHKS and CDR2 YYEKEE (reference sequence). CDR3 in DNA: TGTGCCAGCAGCTTAAGTTCTGAAGCTTTCTTT. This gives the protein CASSLSSEAFF.

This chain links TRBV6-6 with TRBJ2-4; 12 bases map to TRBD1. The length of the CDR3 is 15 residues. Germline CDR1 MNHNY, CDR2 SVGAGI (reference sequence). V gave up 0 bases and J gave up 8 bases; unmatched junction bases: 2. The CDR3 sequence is CASSYSRDRGHIQYF. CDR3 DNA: TGTGCCAGCAGTTACTCCCGGGACAGGGGGCACATTCAGTACTTC.

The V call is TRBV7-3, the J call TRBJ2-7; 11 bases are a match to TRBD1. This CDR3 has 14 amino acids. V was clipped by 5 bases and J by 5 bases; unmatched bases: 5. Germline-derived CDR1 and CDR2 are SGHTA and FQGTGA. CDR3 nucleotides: TGTGCCAGCAGCCTCCGGACAGGGGGCAACGAGCAGTACTTC. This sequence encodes CASSLRTGGNEQYF.

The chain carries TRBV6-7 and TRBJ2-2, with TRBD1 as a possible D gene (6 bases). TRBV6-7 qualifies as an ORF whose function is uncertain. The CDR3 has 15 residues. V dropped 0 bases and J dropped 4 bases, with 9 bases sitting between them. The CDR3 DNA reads TGTGCCAGCAGTTACTCCTACAGGGCCACCGGGGAGCTGTTTTTT. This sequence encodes CASSYSYRATGELFF.

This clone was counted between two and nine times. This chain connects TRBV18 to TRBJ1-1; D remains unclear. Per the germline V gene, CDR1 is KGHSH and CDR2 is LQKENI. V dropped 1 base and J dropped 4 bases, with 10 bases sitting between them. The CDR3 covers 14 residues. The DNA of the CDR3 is TGTGCCAGCTCACCACTTCGGACGGGCACTGAAGCTTTCTTT. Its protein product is CASSPLRTGTEAFF.

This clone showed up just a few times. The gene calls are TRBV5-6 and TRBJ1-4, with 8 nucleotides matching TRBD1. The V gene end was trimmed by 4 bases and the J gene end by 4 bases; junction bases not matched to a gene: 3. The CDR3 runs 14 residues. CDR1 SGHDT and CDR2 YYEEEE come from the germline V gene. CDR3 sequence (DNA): TGTGCCAGCAGCCGGACAGGGATTAATGAAAAACTGTTTTTT. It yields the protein CASSRTGINEKLFF.

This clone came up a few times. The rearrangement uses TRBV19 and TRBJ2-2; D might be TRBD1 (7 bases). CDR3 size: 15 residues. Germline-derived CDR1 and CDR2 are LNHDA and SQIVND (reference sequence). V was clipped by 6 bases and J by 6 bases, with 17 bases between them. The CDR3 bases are TGTGCCAGTAGGACTCAGGGGGGCGCGTCCGGGGAGCTGTTTTTT. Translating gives CASRTQGGASGELFF.

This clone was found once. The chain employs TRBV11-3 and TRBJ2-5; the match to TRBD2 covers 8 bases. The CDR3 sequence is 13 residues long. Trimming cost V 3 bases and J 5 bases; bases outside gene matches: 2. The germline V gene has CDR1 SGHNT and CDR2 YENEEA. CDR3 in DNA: TGTGCCAGCAGCTTCGGCGGGGGGGAGACCCAGTACTTC. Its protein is CASSFGGGETQYF.

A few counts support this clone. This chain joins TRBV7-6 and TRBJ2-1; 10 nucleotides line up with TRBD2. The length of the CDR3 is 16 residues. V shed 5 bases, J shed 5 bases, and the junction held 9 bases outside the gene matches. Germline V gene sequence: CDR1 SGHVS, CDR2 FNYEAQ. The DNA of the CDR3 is TGTGCCAGCAGCCCCCTAGCGGGAGCGGCCCACAATGAGCAGTTCTTC. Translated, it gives CASSPLAGAAHNEQFF.

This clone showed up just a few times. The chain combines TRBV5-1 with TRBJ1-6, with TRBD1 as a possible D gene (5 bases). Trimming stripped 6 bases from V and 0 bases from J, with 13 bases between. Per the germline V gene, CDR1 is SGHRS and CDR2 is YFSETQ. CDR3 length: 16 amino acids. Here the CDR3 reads CASKGTGSSYNSPLHF. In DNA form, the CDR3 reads TGCGCCAGCAAGGGGACGGGTAGCTCCTATAATTCACCCCTCCACTTT.

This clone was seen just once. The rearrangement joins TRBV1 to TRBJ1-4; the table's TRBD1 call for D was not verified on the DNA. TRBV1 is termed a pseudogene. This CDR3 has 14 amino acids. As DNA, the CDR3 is TGCACCAGCAGCCAGGCGGACAGGGATGAAAAACTGTTTTTT. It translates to CTSSQADRDEKLFF.

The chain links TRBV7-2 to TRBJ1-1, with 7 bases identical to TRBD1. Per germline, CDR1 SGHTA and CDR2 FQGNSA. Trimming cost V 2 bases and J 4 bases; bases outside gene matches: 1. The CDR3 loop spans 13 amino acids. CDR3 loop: CASSLYRGTEAFF. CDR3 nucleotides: TGTGCCAGCAGCTTATACAGGGGCACTGAAGCTTTCTTT. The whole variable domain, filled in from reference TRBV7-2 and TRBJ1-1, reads GAGVSQSPSNKVTEKGKDVELRCDPISGHTALYWYRQSLGQGLEFLIYFQGNSAPDKSGLPSDRFSAERTGGSVSTLTIQRTQQEDSAVYLCASSLYRGTEAFFGQGTRLTVV.

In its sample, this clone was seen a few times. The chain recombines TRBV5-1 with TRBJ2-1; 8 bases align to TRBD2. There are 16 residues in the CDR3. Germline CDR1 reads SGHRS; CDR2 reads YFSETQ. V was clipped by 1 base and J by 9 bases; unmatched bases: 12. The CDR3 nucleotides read TGCGCCAGCAGCTTGAGAGTCGGGAGGGGCGGTGGTGAGCAGTTCTTC. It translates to CASSLRVGRGGGEQFF.

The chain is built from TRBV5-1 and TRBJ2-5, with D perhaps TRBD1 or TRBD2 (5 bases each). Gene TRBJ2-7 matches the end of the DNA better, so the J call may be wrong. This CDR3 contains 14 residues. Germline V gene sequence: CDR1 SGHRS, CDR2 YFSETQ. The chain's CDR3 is CASSFGDAAYEQYF. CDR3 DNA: TGCGCCAGCAGCTTTGGGGACGCCGCCTACGAGCAGTACTTC.

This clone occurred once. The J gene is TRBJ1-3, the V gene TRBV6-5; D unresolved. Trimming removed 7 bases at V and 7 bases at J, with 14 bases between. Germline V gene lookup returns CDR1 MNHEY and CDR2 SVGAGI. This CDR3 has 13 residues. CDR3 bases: TGTGCCAGCAAGCTCATCGAGGTGAACACCATATATTTT. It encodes CASKLIEVNTIYF.

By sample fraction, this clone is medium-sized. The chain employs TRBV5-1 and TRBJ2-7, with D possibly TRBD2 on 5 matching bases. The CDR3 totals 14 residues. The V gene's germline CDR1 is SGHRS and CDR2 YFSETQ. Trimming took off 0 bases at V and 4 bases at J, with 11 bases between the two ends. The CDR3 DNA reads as TGCGCCAGCAGCTTGGAACTAGGAGTTTACGAGCAGTACTTC. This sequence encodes CASSLELGVYEQYF.

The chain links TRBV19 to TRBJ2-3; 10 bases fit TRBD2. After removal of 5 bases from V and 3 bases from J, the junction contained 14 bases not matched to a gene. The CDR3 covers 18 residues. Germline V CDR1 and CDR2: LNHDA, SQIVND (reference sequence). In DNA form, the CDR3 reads TGTGCCAGTAGTTACCGGCTAGCGGGAGCCGCGGGGACAGATACGCAGTATTTT. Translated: CASSYRLAGAAGTDTQYF.

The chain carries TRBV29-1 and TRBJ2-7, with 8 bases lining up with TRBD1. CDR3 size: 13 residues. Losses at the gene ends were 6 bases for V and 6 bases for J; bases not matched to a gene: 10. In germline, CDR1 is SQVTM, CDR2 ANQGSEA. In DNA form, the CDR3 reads TGCAGCGTCGCCGGACAGGGAGGTTCCGAGCAGTACTTC. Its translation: CSVAGQGGSEQYF.

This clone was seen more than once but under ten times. The CDR3 loop is CASSPAQRQETQYF. The CDR3 DNA reads TGTGCCAGCTCACCCGCCCAGCGGCAAGAGACCCAGTACTTC. The chain employs TRBV18 and TRBJ2-5; D is possibly TRBD2 (5 bases). The germline V and J ends were trimmed by 3 bases and 2 bases, with 10 bases remaining between them. Per germline, CDR1 KGHSH and CDR2 LQKENI. The CDR3 is 14 amino acids. Supplemented by reference TRBV18 and TRBJ2-5, the full variable domain reads NAGVMQNPRHLVRRRGQEARLRCSPMKGHSHVYWYRQLPEEGLKFMVYLQKENIIDESGMPKERFSAEFPKEGPSILRIQQVVRGDSAAYFCASSPAQRQETQYFGPGTRLLVL.

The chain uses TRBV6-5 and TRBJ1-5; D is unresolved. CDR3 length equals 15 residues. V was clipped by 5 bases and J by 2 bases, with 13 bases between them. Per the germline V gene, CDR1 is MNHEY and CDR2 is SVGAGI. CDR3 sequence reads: CASSPLPLGNQPQHF. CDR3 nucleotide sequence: TGTGCCAGCAGTCCTTTACCCCTGGGCAATCAGCCCCAGCATTTT.

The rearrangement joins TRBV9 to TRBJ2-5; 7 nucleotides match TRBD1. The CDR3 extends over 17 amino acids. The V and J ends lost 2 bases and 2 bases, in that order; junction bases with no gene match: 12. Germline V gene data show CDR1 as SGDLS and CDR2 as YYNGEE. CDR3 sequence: CASSVGLWTGRQETQYF. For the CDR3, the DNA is TGTGCCAGCAGCGTCGGACTCTGGACAGGCCGTCAAGAGACCCAGTACTTC.

CDR3 DNA sequence: TGTGCTAGTGACGGATATGGCTACACCTTC. Protein product: CASDGYGYTF. The rearrangement joins TRBV12-5 to TRBJ1-2; no definite D call. The CDR3 sequence is 10 residues long. Germline V lookup: CDR1 LGHNT, CDR2 FRNRAP. V was cut by 7 bases and J by 5 bases, with 5 bases left in between.

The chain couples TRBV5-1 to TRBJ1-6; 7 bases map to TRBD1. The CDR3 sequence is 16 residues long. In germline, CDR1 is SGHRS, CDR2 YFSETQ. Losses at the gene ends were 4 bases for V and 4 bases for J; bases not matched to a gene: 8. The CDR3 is CASSLGGTAYNSPLHF. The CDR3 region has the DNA TGCGCCAGCAGCCTCGGGGGGACAGCTTATAATTCACCCCTCCACTTT.

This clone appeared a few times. The CDR3 reads CASSLVERPIEQFF. In nucleotides, the CDR3 is TGCGCCAGCAGCTTGGTTGAGCGTCCCATTGAGCAGTTCTTC. The chain couples TRBV5-1 to TRBJ2-1; unclear D gene. The V end was cut by 0 bases, the J end by 9 bases, with 13 bases between. This CDR3 spans 14 amino acids. Germline values: CDR1 SGHRS, CDR2 YFSETQ.

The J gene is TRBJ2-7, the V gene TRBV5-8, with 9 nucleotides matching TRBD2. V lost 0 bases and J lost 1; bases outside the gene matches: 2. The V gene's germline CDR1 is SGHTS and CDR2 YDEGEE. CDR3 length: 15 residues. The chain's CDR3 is CASSLGLAGSYEQYF. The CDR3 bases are TGTGCCAGCAGCTTGGGGCTAGCGGGATCCTACGAGCAGTACTTC.

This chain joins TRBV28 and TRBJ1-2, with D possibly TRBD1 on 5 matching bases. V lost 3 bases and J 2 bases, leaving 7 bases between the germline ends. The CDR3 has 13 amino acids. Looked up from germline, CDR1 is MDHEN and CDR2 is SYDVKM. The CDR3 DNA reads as TGTGCCAGCAGTTTTGGGGGGAACTATGGCTACACCTTC. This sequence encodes CASSFGGNYGYTF.